What follows are 20 T cell receptor beta chains derived from one specimen sequenced in a study of vaccination and CD4 T cells after COVID-19. Treatment: approximately 11-day PBMC culture with coronavirus spike peptide pools or control peptides (ViraFEST assay). The Oncomine TCR Beta short-read assay was applied to DNA of cultured CD4+ T cells. TCRdb ran MiXCR on the PCR reads and lists one entry per CDR3 protein. The repertoire has 10,000 to 15,000 distinct CDR3 sequences, approximately 60% of them found once; the top ten carry more than 9.5%. These receptors lack a known antigen. What was sequenced was CD4+ T cells from blood, cultured in vitro. These receptor sequences come from a human donor who had recovered from COVID-19.

The rearrangement links TRBV7-8 to TRBJ2-7, with TRBD2 matching 7 bases. Germline loops: CDR1 SGHVS, CDR2 FQNEAQ. The CDR3 contains 18 residues. V shed 5 bases, J shed 3 bases, and the junction held 19 bases outside the gene matches. CDR3 nucleotides: TGTGCCAGCAGCCCCCCCTACGGCGGGAGACTTGGAATCTACGAGCAGTACTTC. Its translation is CASSPPYGGRLGIYEQYF.

The gene calls are TRBV20-1 and TRBJ1-4; the match to TRBD1 covers 7 bases. Germline loops: CDR1 DFQATT, CDR2 SNEGSKA (reference sequence). The J segment lost 6 bases and the V segment lost 0 bases, leaving 7 bases of the junction unmatched. The CDR3 contains 15 residues. The CDR3 is CSARDFQGVDEKLFF. For the CDR3, the DNA is TGCAGTGCTAGAGATTTTCAGGGGGTCGATGAAAAACTGTTTTTT.

The chain links TRBV7-9 to TRBJ2-7; D may be TRBD2 (6 bases). Germline V gene sequence: CDR1 SEHNR, CDR2 FQNEAQ (reference sequence). Deletions cut 6 bases from V and 6 bases from J, with 15 bases between. This CDR3 has 13 residues. The CDR3 sequence is CASSRVPGGEQYF. For the CDR3, the DNA is TGTGCCAGCAGTAGGGTCCCCGGGGGCGAGCAGTACTTC.

This CDR3 reads CASSLGGVRNEQYF. As DNA, the CDR3 is TGTGCCAGCAGTTTGGGAGGGGTTAGGAACGAGCAGTACTTC. The V gene is TRBV28, the J gene TRBJ2-7; 7 bases map to TRBD2. The CDR3 totals 14 residues. Germline V gene data show CDR1 as MDHEN and CDR2 as SYDVKM. V lost 3 bases to trimming and J lost 5 bases; unmatched junction nucleotides: 7.

The V call is TRBV6-1, the J call TRBJ2-1; tentative D call: TRBD2 (6 bases). This CDR3 is 17 amino acids long. V lost 1 base to trimming and J lost 1 base, with 14 bases between them. The germline V gene encodes CDR1 MNHNS and CDR2 SASEGT. The DNA for the CDR3 is TGTGCCAGCAGTGAAGACTCTGTAGCGGTTTCCTACAATGAGCAGTTCTTC. Residues: CASSEDSVAVSYNEQFF.

This clonotype was seen only a few times. The chain employs TRBV24-1 and TRBJ2-3; TRBD1 is a possible D gene (6 bases). Germline loops: CDR1 KGHDR, CDR2 SFDVKD. V shed 4 bases and J shed 4 bases, with 11 bases lying between them. The CDR3 is made up of 14 amino acids. CDR3 protein: CATSDPGAADTQYF. The CDR3 coding sequence is TGTGCCACCAGTGACCCAGGGGCAGCAGATACGCAGTATTTT.

The V and J genes are TRBV27 and TRBJ1-2; D is uncertain. This CDR3 contains 11 residues. V was shortened by 4 bases and J by 7 bases, with 7 bases between the two germline ends. Germline-derived CDR1 and CDR2 are MNHEY and SMNVEV (reference sequence). CDR3 DNA: TGTGCCAGCAGTTCCCACGTTGGCTACACCTTC. Translation: CASSSHVGYTF.

This clonotype has more than one count but fewer than ten. The V call is TRBV21-1, the J call TRBJ1-1. TRBV21-1 is recorded as a pseudogene. The CDR3 totals 16 residues. The DNA of the CDR3 is TGTGCCAGCAGCAAAGTCCCTGGACTGGTGGGAACTGAAGCTTTCTTT. It is translated as CASSKVPGLVGTEAFF.

The rearrangement joins TRBV6-2 or TRBV6-3 to TRBJ1-6; possible D gene TRBD1, 5 bases. This CDR3 comprises 12 residues. Germline V gives CDR1 MNHEY, CDR2 SVGEGT. V lost 6 bases and J lost 8, with 8 bases in between. The DNA for the CDR3 is TGTGCCAGCAGCGAGGGGTATTCACCCCTCCACTTT. Translated, it gives CASSEGYSPLHF.

The J gene is TRBJ2-1, the V gene TRBV7-2; D remains unclear. V was pared by 1 base and J by 8 bases, with 9 bases between. The CDR3 has 13 residues. CDR1 is SGHTA and CDR2 is FQGNSA in the germline V gene. Here the CDR3 DNA reads TGTGCCAGCAGCTTAGTTCGGTCGGATGAGCAGTTCTTC. It yields the protein CASSLVRSDEQFF. Together with reference TRBV7-2 and TRBJ2-1, the CDR3 gives the full variable domain: GAGVSQSPSNKVTEKGKDVELRCDPISGHTALYWYRQSLGQGLEFLIYFQGNSAPDKSGLPSDRFSAERTGGSVSTLTIQRTQQEDSAVYLCASSLVRSDEQFFGPGTRLTVL.

In nucleotides, the CDR3 is TGTGCCAGCAGTTCCCGGACAGGTGGAGACGAAGCTTTCTTT. Translated, it gives CASSSRTGGDEAFF. The J gene is TRBJ1-1, the V gene TRBV6-5, with TRBD1 identical over 7 bases. This CDR3 has 14 residues. V shed 4 bases and J 8 bases; nucleotides not matched to a gene: 10. Germline CDR1 is MNHEY and CDR2 is SVGAGI.

The chain joins TRBV6-2 or TRBV6-3 to TRBJ2-2; the match to TRBD2 covers 7 bases. The V gene end was trimmed by 5 bases and the J gene end by 3 bases; junction bases not matched to a gene: 9. The CDR3 length is 16 residues. Germline-derived CDR1 and CDR2 are MNHEY and SVGEGT. The CDR3 nucleotides are TGTGCCAGCAGTCCCCCGGCTAGCGGCCACACCGGGGAGCTGTTTTTT. This codes for CASSPPASGHTGELFF.

The chain combines TRBV11-3 with TRBJ2-1, with D possibly matching TRBD2 (5 bases). This CDR3 has 15 residues. Germline assignment: CDR1 SGHNT and CDR2 YENEEA. Deletions cut 4 bases from V and 0 bases from J, with 10 bases between. The CDR3 loop is CASSSAGSSYNEQFF. In DNA form, the CDR3 reads TGTGCCAGCAGCTCGGCGGGCAGCTCCTACAATGAGCAGTTCTTC.

The V and J genes are TRBV12-3 or TRBV12-4 and TRBJ2-1, with TRBD2 matching over 10 bases. The CDR3 loop spans 16 amino acids. After removal of 5 bases from V and 2 bases from J, the junction contained 6 bases not matched to a gene. The CDR3 loop reads CASSLLAGVAYNEQFF. The CDR3 region has the DNA TGTGCCAGCAGTCTCCTAGCGGGAGTGGCCTACAATGAGCAGTTCTTC.

The chain couples TRBV7-2 to TRBJ1-5; D is unclear. Germline V CDR1 and CDR2: SGHTA, FQGNSA. Trimming shortened V by 5 bases and J by 1 base, and 6 bases separated the two germline ends. The length of the CDR3 is 13 residues. CDR3 sequence reads: CASSPHSNQPQHF. The CDR3 DNA follows: TGTGCCAGCAGCCCCCACAGCAATCAGCCCCAGCATTTT. Together with reference TRBV7-2 and TRBJ1-5, the CDR3 gives the full variable domain: GAGVSQSPSNKVTEKGKDVELRCDPISGHTALYWYRQSLGQGLEFLIYFQGNSAPDKSGLPSDRFSAERTGGSVSTLTIQRTQQEDSAVYLCASSPHSNQPQHFGDGTRLSIL.

The chain has TRBV7-9 and TRBJ1-2; D gene ambiguous. V was pared by 2 bases and J by 4 bases, with 11 bases between. The CDR3 is made up of 14 amino acids. Germline CDR1 and CDR2: SEHNR and FQNEAQ (reference sequence). CDR3 sequence: CASSLLGRSYGYTF. The CDR3 DNA reads as TGTGCCAGCAGCTTACTAGGCAGGAGCTATGGCTACACCTTC.

The chain joins TRBV14 to TRBJ1-2, with 9 nucleotides matching TRBD1. Germline V gene sequence: CDR1 SGHDN, CDR2 FVKESK. This CDR3 spans 15 amino acids. The V gene end was trimmed by 1 base and the J gene end by 6 bases; junction bases not matched to a gene: 6. The DNA of the CDR3 is TGTGCCAGCAGCCAAGCGGACAGGGGAATCAATGGCTACACCTTC. Translating gives CASSQADRGINGYTF.

The chain links TRBV20-1 to TRBJ2-2; 9 bases are a match to TRBD2. The CDR3 extends over 18 amino acids. Per germline, CDR1 DFQATT and CDR2 SNEGSKA (reference sequence). Unmatched junction bases numbered 17, after V lost 6 bases and J lost 3 bases. Here the CDR3 reads CSAQGLSGGTPYTGELFF. CDR3 bases: TGCAGTGCACAGGGACTAAGCGGGGGGACCCCGTACACCGGGGAGCTGTTTTTT.

The chain couples TRBV5-6 to TRBJ2-7; 10 bases match TRBD2. Germline V gives CDR1 SGHDT, CDR2 YYEEEE. Trimming cost V 1 base and J 7 bases; bases outside gene matches: 5. This CDR3 has 14 amino acids. CDR3 sequence (DNA): TGTGCCAGCAGCTTGACTAGCGGGACGGGGGAGCAGTACTTC. Translated: CASSLTSGTGEQYF. Combining the CDR3 with reference TRBV5-6 and TRBJ2-7 gives the whole variable domain DAGVTQSPTHLIKTRGQQVTLRCSPKSGHDTVSWYQQALGQGPQFIFQYYEEEERQRGNFPDRFSGHQFPNYSSELNVNALLLGDSALYLCASSLTSGTGEQYFGPGTRLTVT.

V and J are TRBV11-2 and TRBJ2-2; D possibly corresponds to TRBD2 (6 bases). Germline V gives CDR1 SGHAT, CDR2 FQNNGV. CDR3 size: 16 residues. Trimming removed 5 bases at V and 5 bases at J, with 18 bases between. The CDR3 DNA sequence: TGTGCCAGCAGCCCCGGGACTTTTGGCTCAACCGGGGAGCTGTTTTTT. Amino acid sequence: CASSPGTFGSTGELFF. Filled out from reference TRBV11-2 and TRBJ2-2, the complete variable domain reads EAGVAQSPRYKIIEKRQSVAFWCNPISGHATLYWYQQILGQGPKLLIQFQNNGVVDDSQLPKDRFSAERLKGVDSTLKIQPAKLEDSAVYLCASSPGTFGSTGELFFGEGSRLTVL.